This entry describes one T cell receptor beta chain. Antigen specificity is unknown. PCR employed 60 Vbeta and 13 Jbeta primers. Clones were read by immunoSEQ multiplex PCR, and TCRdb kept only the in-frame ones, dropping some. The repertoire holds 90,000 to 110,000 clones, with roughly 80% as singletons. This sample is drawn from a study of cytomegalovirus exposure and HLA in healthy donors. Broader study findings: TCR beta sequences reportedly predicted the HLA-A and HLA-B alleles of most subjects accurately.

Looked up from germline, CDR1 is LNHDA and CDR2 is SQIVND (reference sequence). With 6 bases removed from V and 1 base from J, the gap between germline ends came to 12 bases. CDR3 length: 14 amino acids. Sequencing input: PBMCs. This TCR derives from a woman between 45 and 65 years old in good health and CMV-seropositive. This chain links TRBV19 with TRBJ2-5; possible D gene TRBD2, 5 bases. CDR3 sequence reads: CASSTLGVQETQYF. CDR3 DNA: TGTGCCAGTAGCACCCTCGGGGTCCAAGAGACCCAGTACTTC.